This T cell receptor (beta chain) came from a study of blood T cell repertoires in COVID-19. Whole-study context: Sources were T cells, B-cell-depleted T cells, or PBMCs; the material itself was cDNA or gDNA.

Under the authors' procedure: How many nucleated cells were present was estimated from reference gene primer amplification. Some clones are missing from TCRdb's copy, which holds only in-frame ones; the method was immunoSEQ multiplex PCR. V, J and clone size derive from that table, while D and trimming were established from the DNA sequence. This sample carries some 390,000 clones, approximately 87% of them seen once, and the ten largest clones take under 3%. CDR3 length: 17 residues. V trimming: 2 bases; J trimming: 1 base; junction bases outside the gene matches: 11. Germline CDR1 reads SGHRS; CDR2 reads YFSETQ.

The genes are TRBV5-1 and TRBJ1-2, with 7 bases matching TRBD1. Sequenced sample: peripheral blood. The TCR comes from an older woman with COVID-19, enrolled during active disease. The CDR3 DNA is TGCGCCAGCAGCTTTCGGACGACAGGGAGGAATAACTATGGCTACACCTTC. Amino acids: CASSFRTTGRNNYGYTF.